This TCR beta chain came from a study of cytomegalovirus exposure and HLA in healthy donors. PCR involved 60 Vbeta and 13 Jbeta primers. Some clones are missing from TCRdb's copy, which holds only in-frame ones; the method was immunoSEQ multiplex PCR. The data show about 150,000 clones, 80% to 90% seen once. The CDR3 sequence is 14 residues long. The trim removed 1 base at V and 4 bases at J, leaving 4 bases unmatched. Germline V gives CDR1 GTSNPN, CDR2 SVGIG (reference sequence). Sequencing was performed on PBMCs. The TCR sequence derives from a woman in her late teens or twenties in good health and CMV-seronegative. This chain joins TRBV30 and TRBJ2-7; the match to TRBD1 covers 10 bases. The CDR3 is CAWSAGTGVYEQYF. The CDR3 region has the DNA TGTGCCTGGAGTGCCGGGACAGGGGTTTACGAGCAGTACTTC. The entire variable domain, with the rest obtained from reference TRBV30 and TRBJ2-7, is as follows: SQTIHQWPATLVQPVGSPLSLECTVEGTSNPNLYWYRQAAGRGLQLLFYSVGIGQISSEVPQNLSASRPQDRQFILSSKKLLLSDSGFYLCAWSAGTGVYEQYFGPGTRLTVT.